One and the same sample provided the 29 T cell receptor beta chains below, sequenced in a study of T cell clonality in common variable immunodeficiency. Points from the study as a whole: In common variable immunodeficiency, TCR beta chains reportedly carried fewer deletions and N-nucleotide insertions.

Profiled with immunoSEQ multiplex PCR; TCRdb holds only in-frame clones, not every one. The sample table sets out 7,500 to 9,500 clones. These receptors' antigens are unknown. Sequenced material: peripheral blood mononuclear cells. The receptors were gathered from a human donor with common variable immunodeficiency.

CDR3: CASSLRHTDTQYF. The DNA read from the CDR3 is TGTGCCAGTAGTTTAAGACACACAGATACG. The rearrangement joins TRBV19 to TRBJ2-3; D gene unclear. Read sequence stops 3 residues before the CDR3 end, and the germline J gene provides the missing end. The V and J ends lost 5 bases and 2 bases respectively, with 8 bases between them. In germline, CDR1 is LNHDA, CDR2 SQIVND (reference sequence). The length of the CDR3 is 13 residues.

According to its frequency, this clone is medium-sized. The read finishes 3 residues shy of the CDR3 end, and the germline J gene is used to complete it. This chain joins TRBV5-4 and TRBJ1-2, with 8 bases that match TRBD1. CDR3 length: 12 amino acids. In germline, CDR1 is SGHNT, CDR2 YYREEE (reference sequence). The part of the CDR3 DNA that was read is TGTGCCAGCAGCTGGGACAGGTCGAAC. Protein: CASSWDRSN. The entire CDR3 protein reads CASSWDRSNYTF.

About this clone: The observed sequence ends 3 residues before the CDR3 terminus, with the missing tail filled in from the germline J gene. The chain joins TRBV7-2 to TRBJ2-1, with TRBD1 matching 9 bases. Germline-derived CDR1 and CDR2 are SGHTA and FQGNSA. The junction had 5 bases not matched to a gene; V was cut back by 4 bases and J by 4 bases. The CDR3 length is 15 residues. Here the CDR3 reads CASSYRTGAYNEQFF. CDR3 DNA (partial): TGTGCCAGCAGCTACAGGACAGGGGCGTACAATGAG.

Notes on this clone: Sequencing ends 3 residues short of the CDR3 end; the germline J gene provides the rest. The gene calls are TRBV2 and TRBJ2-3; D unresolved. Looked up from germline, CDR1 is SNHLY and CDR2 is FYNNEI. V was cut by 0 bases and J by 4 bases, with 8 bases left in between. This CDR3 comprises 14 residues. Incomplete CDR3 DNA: TGTGCCAGCAGTGAAGCGTACTTCGCAGATACG. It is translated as CASSEAYFADT. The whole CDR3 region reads CASSEAYFADTQYF.

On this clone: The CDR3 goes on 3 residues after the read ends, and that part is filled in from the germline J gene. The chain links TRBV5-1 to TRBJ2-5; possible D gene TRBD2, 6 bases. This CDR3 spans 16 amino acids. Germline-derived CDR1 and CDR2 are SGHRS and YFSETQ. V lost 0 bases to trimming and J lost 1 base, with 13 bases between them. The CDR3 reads CASSLALSGLQETQYF. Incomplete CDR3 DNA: TGCGCCAGCAGCTTGGCCCTTAGCGGTCTCCAAGAGACC.

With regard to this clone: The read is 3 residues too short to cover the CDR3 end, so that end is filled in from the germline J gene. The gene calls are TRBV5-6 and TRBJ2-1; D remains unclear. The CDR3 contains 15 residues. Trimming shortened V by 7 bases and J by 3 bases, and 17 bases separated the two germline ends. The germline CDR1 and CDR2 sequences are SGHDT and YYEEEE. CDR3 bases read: TGTGCCAGCCAGAGCCCAGGATCCTACTACAATGAG. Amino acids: CASQSPGSYYNE. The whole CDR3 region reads CASQSPGSYYNEQFF.

The sequenced part of the CDR3 DNA is TGTGCCAGTATCACTCCCGGTCTGGAGGGGCGCGTGTCTCATGGC. Translated, it gives CASITPGLEGRVSHG. The entire CDR3 protein is CASITPGLEGRVSHGYTF. V is TRBV19 and J is TRBJ1-2; D is perhaps TRBD1 (5 bases). The read ends 3 residues shy of where the CDR3 ends; the end is completed using the germline J gene. The germline CDR1 and CDR2 sequences are LNHDA and SQIVND (reference sequence). This CDR3 spans 18 amino acids. V was trimmed by 7 bases and J by 6 bases, leaving 30 bases between them.

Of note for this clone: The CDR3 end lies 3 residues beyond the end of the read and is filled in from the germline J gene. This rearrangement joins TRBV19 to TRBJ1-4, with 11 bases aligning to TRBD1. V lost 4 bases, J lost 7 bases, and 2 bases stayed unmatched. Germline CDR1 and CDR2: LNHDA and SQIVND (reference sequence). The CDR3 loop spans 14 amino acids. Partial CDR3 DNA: TGTGCCAGTAGTAAGGACAGGGGGCGTGAAAAA. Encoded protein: CASSKDRGREK. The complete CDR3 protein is CASSKDRGREKLFF.

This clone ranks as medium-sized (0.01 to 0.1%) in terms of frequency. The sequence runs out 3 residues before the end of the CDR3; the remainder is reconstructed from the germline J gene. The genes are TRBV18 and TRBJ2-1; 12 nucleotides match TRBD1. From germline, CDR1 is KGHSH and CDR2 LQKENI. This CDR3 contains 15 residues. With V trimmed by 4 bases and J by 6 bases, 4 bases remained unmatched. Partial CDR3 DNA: TGTGCCAGCTCACTCGGGACAGGGGGCCGCAATGAG. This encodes CASSLGTGGRNE. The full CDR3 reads CASSLGTGGRNEQFF.

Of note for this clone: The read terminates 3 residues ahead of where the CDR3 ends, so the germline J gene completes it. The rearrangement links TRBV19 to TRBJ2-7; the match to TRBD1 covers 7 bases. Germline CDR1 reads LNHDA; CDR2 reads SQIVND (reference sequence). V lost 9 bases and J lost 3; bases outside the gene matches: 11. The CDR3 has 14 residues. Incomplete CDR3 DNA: TGTGCCAGCAGAAACCGACAGGGTGGCTACGAG. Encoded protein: CASRNRQGGYE. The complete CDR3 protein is CASRNRQGGYEQYF.

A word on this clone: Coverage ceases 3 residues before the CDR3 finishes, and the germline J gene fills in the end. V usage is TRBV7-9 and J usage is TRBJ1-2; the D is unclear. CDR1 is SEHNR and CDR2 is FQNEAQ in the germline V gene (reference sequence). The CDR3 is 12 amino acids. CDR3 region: CASSLARTGYTF. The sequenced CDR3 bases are TGTGCCAGCAGCTTGGCCCGCACAGGC.

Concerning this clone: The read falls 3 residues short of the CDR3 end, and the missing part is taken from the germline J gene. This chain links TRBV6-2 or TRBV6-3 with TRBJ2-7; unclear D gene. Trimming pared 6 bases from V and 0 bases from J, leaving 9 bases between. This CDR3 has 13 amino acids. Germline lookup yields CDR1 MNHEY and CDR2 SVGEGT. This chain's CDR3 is CASSAASSYEQYF. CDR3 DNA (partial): TGTGCCAGCAGCGCAGCGAGCTCCTACGAG.

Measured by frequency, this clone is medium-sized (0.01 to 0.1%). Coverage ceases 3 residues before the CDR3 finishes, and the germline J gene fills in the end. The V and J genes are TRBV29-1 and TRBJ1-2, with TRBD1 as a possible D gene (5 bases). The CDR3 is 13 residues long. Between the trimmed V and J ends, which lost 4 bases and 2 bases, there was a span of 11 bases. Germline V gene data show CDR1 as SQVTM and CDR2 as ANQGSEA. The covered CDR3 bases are TGCAGCGTTGCGGGGGGATTGAACTATGGC. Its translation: CSVAGGLNYG. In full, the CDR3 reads CSVAGGLNYGYTF.

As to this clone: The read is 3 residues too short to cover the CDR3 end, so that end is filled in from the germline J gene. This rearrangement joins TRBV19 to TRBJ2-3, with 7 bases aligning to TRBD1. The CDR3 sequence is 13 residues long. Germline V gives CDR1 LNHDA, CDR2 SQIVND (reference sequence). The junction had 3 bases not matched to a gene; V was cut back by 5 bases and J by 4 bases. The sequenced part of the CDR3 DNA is TGTGCCAGTAGTGGCGGACAGGCAGATACG. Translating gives CASSGGQADT. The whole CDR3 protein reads CASSGGQADTQYF.

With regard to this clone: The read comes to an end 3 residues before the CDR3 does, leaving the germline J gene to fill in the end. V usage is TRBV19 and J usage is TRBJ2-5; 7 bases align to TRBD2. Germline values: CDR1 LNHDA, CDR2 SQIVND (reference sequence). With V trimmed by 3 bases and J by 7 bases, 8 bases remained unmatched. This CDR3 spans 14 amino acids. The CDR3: CASSIVRGRGTQYF. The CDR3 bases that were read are TGTGCCAGTAGTATCGTCCGCGGGAGAGGGACC. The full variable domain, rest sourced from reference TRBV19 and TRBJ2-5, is DGGITQSPKYLFRKEGQNVTLSCEQNLNHDAMYWYRQDPGQGLRLIYYSQIVNDFQKGDIAEGYSVSREKKESFPLTVTSAQKNPTAFYLCASSIVRGRGTQYFGPGTRLLVL.

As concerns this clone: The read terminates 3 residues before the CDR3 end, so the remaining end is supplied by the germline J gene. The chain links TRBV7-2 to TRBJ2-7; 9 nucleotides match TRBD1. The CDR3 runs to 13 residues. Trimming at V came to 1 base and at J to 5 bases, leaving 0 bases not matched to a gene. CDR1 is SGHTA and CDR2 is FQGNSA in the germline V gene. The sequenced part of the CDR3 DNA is TGTGCCAGCAGCTTAGGACAGGGGGACGAG. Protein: CASSLGQGDE. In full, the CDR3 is CASSLGQGDEQYF.

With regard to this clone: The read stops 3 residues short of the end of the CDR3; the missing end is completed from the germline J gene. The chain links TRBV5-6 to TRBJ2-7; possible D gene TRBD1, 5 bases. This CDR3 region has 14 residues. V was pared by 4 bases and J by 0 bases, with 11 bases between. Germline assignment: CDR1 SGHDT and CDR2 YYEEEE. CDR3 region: CASSPRRVSYEQYF. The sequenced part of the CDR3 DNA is TGTGCCAGCAGCCCCCGCAGGGTCTCCTACGAG.

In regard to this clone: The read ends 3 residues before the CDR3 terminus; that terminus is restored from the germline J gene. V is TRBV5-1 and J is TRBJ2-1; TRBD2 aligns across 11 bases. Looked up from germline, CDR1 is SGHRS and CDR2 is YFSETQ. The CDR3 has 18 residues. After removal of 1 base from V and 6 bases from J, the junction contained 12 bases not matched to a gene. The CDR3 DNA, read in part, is TGCGCCAGCAGCTTGTGGGGTCCAACTAGCGGGAGTGGCAATGAG. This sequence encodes CASSLWGPTSGSGNE. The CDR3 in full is CASSLWGPTSGSGNEQFF.

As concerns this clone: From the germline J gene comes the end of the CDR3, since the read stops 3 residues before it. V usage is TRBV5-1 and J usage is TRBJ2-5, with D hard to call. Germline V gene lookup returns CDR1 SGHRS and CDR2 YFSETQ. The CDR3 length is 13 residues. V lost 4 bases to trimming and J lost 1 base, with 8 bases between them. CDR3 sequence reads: CASSPPIQETQYF. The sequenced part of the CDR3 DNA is TGCGCCAGCAGCCCCCCAATCCAAGAGACC. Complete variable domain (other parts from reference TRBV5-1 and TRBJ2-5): KAGVTQTPRYLIKTRGQQVTLSCSPISGHRSVSWYQQTPGQGLQFLFEYFSETQRNKGNFPGRFSGRQFSNSRSEMNVSTLELGDSALYLCASSPPIQETQYFGPGTRLLVL.

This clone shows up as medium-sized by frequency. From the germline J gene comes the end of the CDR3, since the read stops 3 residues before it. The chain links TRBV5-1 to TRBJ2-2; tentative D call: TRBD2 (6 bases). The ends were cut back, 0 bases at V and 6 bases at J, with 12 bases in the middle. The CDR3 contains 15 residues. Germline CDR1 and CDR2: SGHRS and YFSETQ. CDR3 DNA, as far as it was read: TGCGCCAGCAGCTTGGACAGCGGGCTGGCCGGGGAG. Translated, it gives CASSLDSGLAGE. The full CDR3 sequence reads CASSLDSGLAGELFF.

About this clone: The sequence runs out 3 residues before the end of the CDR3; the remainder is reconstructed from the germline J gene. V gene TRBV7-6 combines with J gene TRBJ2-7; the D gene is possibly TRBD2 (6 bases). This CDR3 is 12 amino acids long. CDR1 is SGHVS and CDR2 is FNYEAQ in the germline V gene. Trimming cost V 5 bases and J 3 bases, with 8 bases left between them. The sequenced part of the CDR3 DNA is TGTGCCAGCAGCATGGACTACTACGAG. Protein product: CASSMDYYE. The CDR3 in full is CASSMDYYEQYF.

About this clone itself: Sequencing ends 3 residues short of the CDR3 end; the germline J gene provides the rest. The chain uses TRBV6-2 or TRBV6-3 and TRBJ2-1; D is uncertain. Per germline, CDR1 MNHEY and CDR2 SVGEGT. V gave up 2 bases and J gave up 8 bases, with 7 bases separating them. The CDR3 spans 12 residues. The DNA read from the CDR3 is TGTGCCAGCAGTTACAGACTGGATGAG. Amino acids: CASSYRLDE. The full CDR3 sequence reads CASSYRLDEQFF.

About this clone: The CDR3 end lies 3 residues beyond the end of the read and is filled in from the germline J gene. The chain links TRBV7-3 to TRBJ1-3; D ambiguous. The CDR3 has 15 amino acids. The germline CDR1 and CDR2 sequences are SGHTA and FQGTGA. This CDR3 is CASSLAGLASDAIYF. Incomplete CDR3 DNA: TGTGCCAGCAGCTTAGCAGGTTTGGCTTCCGACGCC.

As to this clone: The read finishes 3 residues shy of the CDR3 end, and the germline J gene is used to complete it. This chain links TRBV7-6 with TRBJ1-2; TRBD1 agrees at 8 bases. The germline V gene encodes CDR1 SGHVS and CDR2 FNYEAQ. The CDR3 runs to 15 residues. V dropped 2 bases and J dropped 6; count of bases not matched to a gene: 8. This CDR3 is CASSLSSGGFNGYTF. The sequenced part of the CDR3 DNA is TGTGCCAGCAGCTTATCGTCAGGGGGCTTTAATGGC.

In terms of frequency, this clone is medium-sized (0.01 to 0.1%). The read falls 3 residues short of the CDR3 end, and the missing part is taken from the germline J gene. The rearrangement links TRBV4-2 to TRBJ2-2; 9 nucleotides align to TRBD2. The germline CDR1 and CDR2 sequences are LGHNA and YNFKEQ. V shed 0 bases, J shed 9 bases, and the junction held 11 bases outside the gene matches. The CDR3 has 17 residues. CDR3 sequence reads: CASSQDLRRGGSRELFF. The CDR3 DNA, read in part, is TGTGCCAGCAGCCAAGATCTCAGGCGGGGGGGCAGTCGGGAG.

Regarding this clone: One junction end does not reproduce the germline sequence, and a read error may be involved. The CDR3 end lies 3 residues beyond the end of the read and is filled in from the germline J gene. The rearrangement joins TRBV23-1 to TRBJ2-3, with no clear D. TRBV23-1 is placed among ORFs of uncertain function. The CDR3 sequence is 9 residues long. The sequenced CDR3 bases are TGCGCCAGCACATATACG. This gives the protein CASTYT. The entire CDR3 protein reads CASTYTQYF.

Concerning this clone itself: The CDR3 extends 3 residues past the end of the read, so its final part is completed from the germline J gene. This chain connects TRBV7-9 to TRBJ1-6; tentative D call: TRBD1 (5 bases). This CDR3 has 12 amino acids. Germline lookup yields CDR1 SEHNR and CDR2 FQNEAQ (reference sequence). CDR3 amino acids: CASSFSGGPLHF. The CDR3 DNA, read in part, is TGTGCCAGCAGCTTTAGCGGGGGGCCC. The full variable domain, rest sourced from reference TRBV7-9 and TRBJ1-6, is DTGVSQNPRHKITKRGQNVTFRCDPISEHNRLYWYRQTLGQGPEFLTYFQNEAQLEKSRLLSDRFSAERPKGSFSTLEIQRTEQGDSAMYLCASSFSGGPLHFGNGTRLTVT.

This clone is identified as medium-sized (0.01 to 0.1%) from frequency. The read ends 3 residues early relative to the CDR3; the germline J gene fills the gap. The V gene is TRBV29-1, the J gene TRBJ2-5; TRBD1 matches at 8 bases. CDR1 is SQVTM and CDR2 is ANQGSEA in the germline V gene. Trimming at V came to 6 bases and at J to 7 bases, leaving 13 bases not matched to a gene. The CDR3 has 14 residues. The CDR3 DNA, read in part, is TGCAGCGTGGTACTAACAGGGGGTCAGGTGACC. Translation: CSVVLTGGQVT. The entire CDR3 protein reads CSVVLTGGQVTQYF.

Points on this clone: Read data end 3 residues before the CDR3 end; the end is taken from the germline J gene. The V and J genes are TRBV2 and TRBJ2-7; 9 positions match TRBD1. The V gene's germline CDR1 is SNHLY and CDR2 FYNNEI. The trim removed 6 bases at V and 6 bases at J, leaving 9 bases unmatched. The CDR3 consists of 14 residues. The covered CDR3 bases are TGTGCCAGCAGAGCCGGGACAGGGTCGGGCGAG. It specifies CASRAGTGSGE. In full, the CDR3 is CASRAGTGSGEQYF.